One sample yielded the 10 T cell receptor beta chains listed below, sequenced in a study of cytomegalovirus exposure and HLA in healthy donors. Primers for the PCR totalled 60 Vbeta and 13 Jbeta. TCRdb's copy holds only in-frame clones and misses some; the assay was immunoSEQ multiplex PCR. The sample holds under 70,000 clones, 68% seen once. Source material: PBMCs. The receptors shown here come from a woman aged 25 to 39 in good health and CMV-seronegative.

Written as DNA, the CDR3 is TGTGCCAGCAGCGTAGCTGGGGGTAGCGGGGGTCCAACCTACAATGAGCAGTTCTTC. This sequence encodes CASSVAGGSGGPTYNEQFF. The chain joins TRBV9 to TRBJ2-1; 9 bases are shared with TRBD2. The CDR3 sequence is 19 residues long. CDR1 is SGDLS and CDR2 is YYNGEE in the germline V gene. V shed 0 bases and J 2 bases; nucleotides not matched to a gene: 12. Looking up the rest from reference TRBV9 and TRBJ2-1 gives the full variable domain: DSGVTQTPKHLITATGQRVTLRCSPRSGDLSVYWYQQSLDQGLQFLIQYYNGEERAKGNILERFSAQQFPDLHSELNLSSLELGDSALYFCASSVAGGSGGPTYNEQFFGPGTRLTVL.

This chain links TRBV7-3 with TRBJ1-1; D remains unclear. The CDR3 extends over 12 amino acids. Germline lookup yields CDR1 SGHTA and CDR2 FQGTGA. The V end lost 5 bases, the J end lost 5 bases, and 9 bases lay between the germline ends. CDR3 region: CASSAPGTEAFF. CDR3 coding DNA: TGTGCCAGCAGCGCCCCCGGGACTGAAGCTTTCTTT.

The chain joins TRBV19 to TRBJ2-1; TRBD2 matches 14 bases. There are 14 residues in the CDR3. The V gene's germline CDR1 is LNHDA and CDR2 SQIVND (reference sequence). The V and J ends lost 6 bases and 10 bases, in that order; junction bases with no gene match: 5. CDR3 DNA sequence: TGTGCCAGTAGGACTAGCGGGGGGGTAAAAGAGCAGTTCTTC. Translated: CASRTSGGVKEQFF.

The chain couples TRBV2 to TRBJ1-5; unclear D gene. Germline CDR1 SNHLY, CDR2 FYNNEI. The V end was cut by 5 bases, the J end by 9 bases, with 14 bases between. The CDR3 is made up of 13 amino acids. CDR3 protein: CASSRDGSRPQHF. In DNA, the CDR3 is TGTGCCAGCAGTAGGGATGGGAGTCGGCCCCAGCATTTT.

This clone has more than one count but fewer than ten. The chain carries TRBV28 and TRBJ1-1; tentative D call: TRBD1 (6 bases). Germline lookup yields CDR1 MDHEN and CDR2 SYDVKM. CDR3 length equals 12 residues. V was pared by 3 bases and J by 7 bases, with 9 bases between. In DNA form, the CDR3 reads TGTGCCAGCAGTTTGGGACACCTTGAAGCTTTCTTT. Protein: CASSLGHLEAFF.

The rearrangement uses TRBV27 and TRBJ2-7; TRBD1 matches 9 bases. Germline loops: CDR1 MNHEY, CDR2 SMNVEV (reference sequence). The CDR3 runs 15 residues. The V and J ends lost 6 bases and 3 bases, in that order; junction bases with no gene match: 9. The CDR3: CASSPPGQGGYEQYF. Written as DNA, the CDR3 is TGTGCCAGCAGCCCTCCGGGACAGGGAGGCTACGAGCAGTACTTC.

This chain links TRBV4-1 with TRBJ1-1, with D possibly TRBD1 on 6 matching bases. V was pared by 0 bases and J by 2 bases, with 13 bases between. This CDR3 has 16 amino acids. CDR1 MGHRA and CDR2 YSYEKL come from the germline V gene. As DNA, the CDR3 is TGCGCCAGCAGCCAAGACACGGGACAAACTAACACTGAAGCTTTCTTT. It is translated as CASSQDTGQTNTEAFF.

The chain carries TRBV4-2 and TRBJ2-3, with D perhaps matching TRBD1 (6 bases). CDR3 length: 15 amino acids. V dropped 2 bases and J dropped 6 bases, with 15 bases sitting between them. Germline CDR1 reads LGHNA; CDR2 reads YNFKEQ. Here the CDR3 DNA reads TGTGCCAGCAGCCAAAAGTGGGGGCGCGGGGATACGCAGTATTTT. The encoded protein is CASSQKWGRGDTQYF.

This chain links TRBV7-9 with TRBJ1-4; 8 bases fit TRBD1. Per germline, CDR1 SEHNR and CDR2 FQNEAQ (reference sequence). J gave up 8 bases and V 4 bases, and 12 bases lay outside the gene matches. This CDR3 has 16 residues. The CDR3 DNA is TGTGCCAGCAGCTCTGAGACAGGGGCAATACTAGAAAAACTGTTTTTT. Its protein is CASSSETGAILEKLFF.

This clone was counted a few times. CDR3 coding DNA: TGTGCCAGCAGCATGTTTCAGGGCCCACAGCCCCAGCATTTT. Encoded protein: CASSMFQGPQPQHF. The rearrangement links TRBV7-8 to TRBJ1-5; D may be TRBD1 (5 bases). CDR1 is SGHVS, CDR2 FQNEAQ, per germline. Trimming left V 5 bases short and J 7 bases short, with 15 bases between. The length of the CDR3 is 14 residues.